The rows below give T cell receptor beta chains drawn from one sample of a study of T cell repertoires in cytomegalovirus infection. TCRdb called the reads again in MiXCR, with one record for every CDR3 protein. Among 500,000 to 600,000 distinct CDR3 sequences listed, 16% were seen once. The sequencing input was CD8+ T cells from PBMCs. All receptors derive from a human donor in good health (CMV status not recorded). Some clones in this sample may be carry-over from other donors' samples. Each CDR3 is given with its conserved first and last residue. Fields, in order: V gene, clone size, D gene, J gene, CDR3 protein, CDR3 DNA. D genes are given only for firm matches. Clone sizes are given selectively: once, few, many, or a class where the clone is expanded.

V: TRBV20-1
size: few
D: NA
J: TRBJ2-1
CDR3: CSASAGERTTYNEQFF
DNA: TGCAGTGCTTCAGCCGGTGAACGAACCACCTACAATGAGCAGTTCTTC

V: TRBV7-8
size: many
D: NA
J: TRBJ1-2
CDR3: CASSLLDDGGGYTF
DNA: TGTGCCAGCAGCTTGTTGGACGACGGAGGGGGCTACACCTTC

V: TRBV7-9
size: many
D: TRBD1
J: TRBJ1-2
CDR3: CASSSTGLKAYGYTF
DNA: TGTGCCAGCAGCTCGACAGGGCTAAAAGCTTATGGCTACACCTTC

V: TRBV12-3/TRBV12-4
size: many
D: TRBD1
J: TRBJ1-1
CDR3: CASSLVRGRGLGGTEAFF
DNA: TGTGCCAGCAGTTTAGTCCGGGGTAGGGGGCTTGGTGGCACTGAAGCTTTCTTT

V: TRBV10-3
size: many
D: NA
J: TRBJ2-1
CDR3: CAITPGLGNEQFF
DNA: TGTGCCATCACCCCGGGGCTGGGCAATGAGCAGTTCTTC

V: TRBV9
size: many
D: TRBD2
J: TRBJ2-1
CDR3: CASSVEWRGAFNEQFF
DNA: TGTGCCAGCAGCGTAGAATGGCGGGGGGCCTTCAATGAGCAGTTCTTC

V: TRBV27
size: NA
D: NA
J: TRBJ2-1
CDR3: CASAPAYNEQFF
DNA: TGTGCCAGCGCGCCAGCCTACAATGAGCAGTTCTTC

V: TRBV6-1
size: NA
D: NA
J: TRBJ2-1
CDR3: CASSEQGYNEQLF
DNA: TGTGCCAGCAGTGAGCAGGGATACAATGAGCAGCTCTTC

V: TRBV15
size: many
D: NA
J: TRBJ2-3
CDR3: CATESQQGRTDTQYF
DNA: TGTGCCACAGAATCCCAACAGGGTCGCACAGATACGCAGTATTTT

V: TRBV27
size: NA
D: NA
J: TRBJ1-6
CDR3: CASSFSPDKIYNSPLHF
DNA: TGTGCCAGCAGTTTTTCCCCGGACAAGATCTATAATTCACCCCTCCACTTT

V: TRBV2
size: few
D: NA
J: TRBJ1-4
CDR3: CASSGGQFRNEKLFF
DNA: TGTGCCAGCAGTGGCGGACAGTTCCGTAATGAAAAACTGTTTTTT

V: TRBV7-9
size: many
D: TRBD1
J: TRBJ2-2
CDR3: CASSLRTGYLTGELFF
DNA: TGTGCCAGCAGCTTAAGGACAGGGTATCTCACCGGGGAGCTGTTTTTT

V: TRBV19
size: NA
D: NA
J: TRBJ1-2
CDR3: CASTGDYGYTF
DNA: TGTGCCAGTACCGGGGACTATGGCTACACCTTC

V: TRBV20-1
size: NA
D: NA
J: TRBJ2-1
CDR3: CSARIGSPHEQFF
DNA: TGCAGTGCTAGGATAGGATCGCCCCATGAGCAGTTCTTC

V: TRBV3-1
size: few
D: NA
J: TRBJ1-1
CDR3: CASSQVLGEDGGHNTEAFF
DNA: TGTGCCAGCAGCCAAGTTTTGGGGGAAGACGGTGGGCATAACACTGAAGCTTTCTTT

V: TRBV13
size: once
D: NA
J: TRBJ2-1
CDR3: CASSPGGESNEQFF
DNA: TGTGCCAGCAGCCCTGGGGGAGAAAGCAATGAGCAGTTCTTC

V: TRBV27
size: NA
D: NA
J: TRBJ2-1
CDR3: CASSTTASSYNEQLF
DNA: TGTGCCAGCAGTACTACAGCTAGCTCCTACAATGAGCAGTTATTC

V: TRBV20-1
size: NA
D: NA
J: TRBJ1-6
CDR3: CSARDGHRGLHF
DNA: TGCAGTGCTAGAGATGGTCACCGGGGCCTCCACTTT

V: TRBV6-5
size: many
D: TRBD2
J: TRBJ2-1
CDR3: CASSYRAGYNEQFF
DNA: TGTGCCAGCAGTTATCGAGCGGGGTACAATGAGCAGTTCTTC

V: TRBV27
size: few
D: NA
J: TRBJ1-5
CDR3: CASSLINPVTGISNQPQHF
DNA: TGTGCCAGCAGTTTAATCAACCCGGTAACCGGGATCAGCAATCAGCCCCAGCATTTT

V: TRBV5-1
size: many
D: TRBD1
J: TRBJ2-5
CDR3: CASSRLPTGGETQYF
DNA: TGCGCCAGCAGCAGATTGCCGACAGGGGGGGAGACCCAGTACTTC

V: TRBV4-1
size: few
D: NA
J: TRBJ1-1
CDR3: CASSPRLKGTEAFF
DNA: TGCGCCAGCAGCCCCCGACTGAAGGGCACTGAAGCTTTCTTT

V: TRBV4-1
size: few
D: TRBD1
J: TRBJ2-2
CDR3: CASSATGGETGELFF
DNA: TGCGCCAGCAGCGCGACAGGGGGCGAGACCGGGGAGCTGTTTTTT

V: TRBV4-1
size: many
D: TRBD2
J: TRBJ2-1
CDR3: CASSQDPPTSGGANDEQFF
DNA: TGCGCCAGCAGCCAAGATCCCCCTACTAGCGGGGGGGCCAATGATGAGCAGTTCTTC

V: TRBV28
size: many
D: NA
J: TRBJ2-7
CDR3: CASSPASVRGDTYEQYF
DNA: TGTGCCAGCAGTCCCGCATCGGTGAGGGGGGATACCTACGAGCAGTACTTC

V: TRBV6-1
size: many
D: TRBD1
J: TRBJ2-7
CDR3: CASSTETGGREQYF
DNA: TGTGCCAGCAGTACCGAGACAGGGGGAAGGGAGCAGTACTTC